This record concerns one TCR beta chain sequence. The target antigen is unknown. At the DNA level, this CDR3 is encoded by other sequences in the same sample as well. The sample comes from a study of shared clonotypes between healthy human individuals. Study conclusions and caveats: The generation probabilities recorded for non-shared clonotypes fell below those of clonotypes shared by all four donors.

Germline V gene lookup returns CDR1 SGHRS and CDR2 YFSETQ. Between the trimmed V and J ends, which lost 1 base and 2 bases, there was a span of 8 bases. This CDR3 has 14 residues. Clones were sequenced by immunoSEQ multiplex PCR, and TCRdb holds only the in-frame ones, with some missing. The sample holds more than 2,000,000 clones; 90% to 95% are singletons and the top ten take roughly 0.14%. This clonotype was sampled from a man between 18 and 29 years old in good health. The source material was naive CD4+ T cells sorted from blood. Documented subset: CD45RA+ positively selected. This chain uses TRBV5-1 with TRBJ2-3, with D maybe TRBD1 (5 bases). In nucleotides, the CDR3 is TGCGCCAGCAGCTTGCCAGGGTCCACAGATACGCAGTATTTT. As protein: CASSLPGSTDTQYF.